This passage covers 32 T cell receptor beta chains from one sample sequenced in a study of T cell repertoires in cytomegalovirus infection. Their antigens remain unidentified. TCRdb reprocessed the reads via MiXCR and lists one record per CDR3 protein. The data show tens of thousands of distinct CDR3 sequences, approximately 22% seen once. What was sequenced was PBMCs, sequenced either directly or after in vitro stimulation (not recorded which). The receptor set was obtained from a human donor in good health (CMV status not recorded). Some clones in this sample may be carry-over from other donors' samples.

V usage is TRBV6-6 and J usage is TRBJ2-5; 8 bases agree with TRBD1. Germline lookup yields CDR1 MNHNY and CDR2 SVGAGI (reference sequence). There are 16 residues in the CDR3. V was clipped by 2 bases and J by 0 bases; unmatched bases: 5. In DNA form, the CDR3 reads TGTGCCAGCAGTTACAGCCGGACAGGGAACCAAGAGACCCAGTACTTC. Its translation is CASSYSRTGNQETQYF.

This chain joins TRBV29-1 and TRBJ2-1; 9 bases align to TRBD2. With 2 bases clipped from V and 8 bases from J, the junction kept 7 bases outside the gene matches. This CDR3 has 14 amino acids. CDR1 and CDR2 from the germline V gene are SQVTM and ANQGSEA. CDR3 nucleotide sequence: TGCAGCGTTGAATCGGGACTAGCAAGCGATGAGCAGTTCTTC. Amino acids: CSVESGLASDEQFF.

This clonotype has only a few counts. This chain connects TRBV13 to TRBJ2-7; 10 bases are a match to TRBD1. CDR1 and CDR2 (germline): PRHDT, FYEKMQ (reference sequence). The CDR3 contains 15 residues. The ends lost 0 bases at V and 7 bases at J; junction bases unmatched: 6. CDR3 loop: CASSLGDRGRGEQYV. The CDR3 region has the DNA TGTGCCAGCAGCTTAGGAGACAGGGGGCGAGGGGAGCAGTACGTC.

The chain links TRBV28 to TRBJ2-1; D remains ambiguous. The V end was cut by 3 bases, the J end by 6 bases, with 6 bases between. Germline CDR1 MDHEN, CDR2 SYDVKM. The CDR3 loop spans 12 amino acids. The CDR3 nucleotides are TGTGCCAGCAGTTTCCAGAGCAATGAGCAGTTCTTC. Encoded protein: CASSFQSNEQFF.

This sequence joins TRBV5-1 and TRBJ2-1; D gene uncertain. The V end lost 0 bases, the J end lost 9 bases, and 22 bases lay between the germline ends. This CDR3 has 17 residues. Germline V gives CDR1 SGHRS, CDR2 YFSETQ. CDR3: CASSLGLLVGQFGEQFF. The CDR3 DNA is TGCGCCAGCAGCTTGGGTCTTTTGGTCGGGCAGTTCGGTGAGCAGTTCTTC.

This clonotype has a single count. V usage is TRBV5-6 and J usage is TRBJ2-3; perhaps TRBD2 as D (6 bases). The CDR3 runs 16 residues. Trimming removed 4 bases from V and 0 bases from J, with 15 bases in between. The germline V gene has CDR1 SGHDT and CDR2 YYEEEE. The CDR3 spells CASSRRGSGSTDTQYF. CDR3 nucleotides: TGTGCCAGCAGCCGCCGGGGGAGCGGGAGCACAGATACGCAGTATTTT. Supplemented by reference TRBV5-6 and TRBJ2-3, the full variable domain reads DAGVTQSPTHLIKTRGQQVTLRCSPKSGHDTVSWYQQALGQGPQFIFQYYEEEERQRGNFPDRFSGHQFPNYSSELNVNALLLGDSALYLCASSRRGSGSTDTQYFGPGTRLTVL.

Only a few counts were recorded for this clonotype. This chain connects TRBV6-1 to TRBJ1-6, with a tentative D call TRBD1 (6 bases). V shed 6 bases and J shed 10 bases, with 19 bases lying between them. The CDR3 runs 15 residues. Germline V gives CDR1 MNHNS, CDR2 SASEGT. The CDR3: CASRPMTGGLSPLHF. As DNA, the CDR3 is TGTGCCAGCAGGCCTATGACTGGGGGGCTCTCACCCCTCCACTTT.

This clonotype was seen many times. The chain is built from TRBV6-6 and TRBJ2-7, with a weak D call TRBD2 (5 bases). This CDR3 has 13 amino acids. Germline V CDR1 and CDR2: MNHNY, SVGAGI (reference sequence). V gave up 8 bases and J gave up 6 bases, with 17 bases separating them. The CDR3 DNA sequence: TGTGCCAGCGCTCGGTCAAACGAGGGCGAGCAGTACTTC. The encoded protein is CASARSNEGEQYF.

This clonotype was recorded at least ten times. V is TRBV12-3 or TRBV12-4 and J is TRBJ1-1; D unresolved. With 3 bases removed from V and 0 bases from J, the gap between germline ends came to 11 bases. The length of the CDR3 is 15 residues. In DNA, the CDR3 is TGTGCCAGCAGTTTTTCAAACAGAATGAACACTGAAGCTTTCTTT. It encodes CASSFSNRMNTEAFF.

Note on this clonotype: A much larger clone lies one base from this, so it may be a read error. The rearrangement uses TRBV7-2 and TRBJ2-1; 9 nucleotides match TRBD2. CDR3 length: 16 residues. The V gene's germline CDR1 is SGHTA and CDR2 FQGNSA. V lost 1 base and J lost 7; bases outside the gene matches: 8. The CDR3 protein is CASSLVGTSRKNEQFF. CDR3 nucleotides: TGTGCCAGCAGCTTAGTAGGGACTAGCCGGAAGAATGAGCAGTTCTTC.

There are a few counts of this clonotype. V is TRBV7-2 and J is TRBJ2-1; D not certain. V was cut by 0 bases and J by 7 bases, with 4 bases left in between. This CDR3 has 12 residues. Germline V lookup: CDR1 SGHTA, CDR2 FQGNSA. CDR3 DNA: TGTGCCAGCAGCTTAGCCAGGAATGAGCAGTTCTTC. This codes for CASSLARNEQFF.

CDR3 protein: CASIETAAPNYGYTF. The CDR3 DNA is TGTGCCAGCATTGAGACGGCCGCCCCTAACTATGGCTACACCTTC. The V call is TRBV19, the J call TRBJ1-2, with unresolved D. Germline CDR1 and CDR2: LNHDA and SQIVND (reference sequence). The CDR3 runs 15 residues. V was pared by 9 bases and J by 0 bases, with 17 bases between.

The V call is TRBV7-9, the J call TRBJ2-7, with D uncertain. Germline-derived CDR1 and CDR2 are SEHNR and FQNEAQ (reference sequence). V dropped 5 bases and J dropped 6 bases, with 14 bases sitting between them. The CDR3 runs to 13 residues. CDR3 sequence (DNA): TGTGCCAGCAGCCACCCGGGTAGGTTCGAGCAGTACTTC. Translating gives CASSHPGRFEQYF.

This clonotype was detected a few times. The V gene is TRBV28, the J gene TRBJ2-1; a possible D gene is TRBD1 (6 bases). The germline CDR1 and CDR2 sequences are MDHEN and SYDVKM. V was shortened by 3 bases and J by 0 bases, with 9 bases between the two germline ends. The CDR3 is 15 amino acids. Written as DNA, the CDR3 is TGTGCCAGCAGTTTTGGGGGCAGCTCCTACAATGAGCAGTTCTTC. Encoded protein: CASSFGGSSYNEQFF.

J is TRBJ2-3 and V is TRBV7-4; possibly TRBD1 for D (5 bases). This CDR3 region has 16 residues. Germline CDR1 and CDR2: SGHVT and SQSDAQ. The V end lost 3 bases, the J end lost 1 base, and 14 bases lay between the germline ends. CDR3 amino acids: CASSFPQAVGTDTQYF. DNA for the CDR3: TGTGCCAGCAGCTTCCCACAGGCGGTGGGCACAGATACGCAGTATTTT.

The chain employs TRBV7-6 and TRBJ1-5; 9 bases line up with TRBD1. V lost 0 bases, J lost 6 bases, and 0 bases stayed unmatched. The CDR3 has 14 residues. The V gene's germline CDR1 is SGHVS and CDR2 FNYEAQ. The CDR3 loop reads CASSLAGQGQPQHF. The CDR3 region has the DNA TGTGCCAGCAGCTTAGCGGGACAGGGTCAGCCCCAGCATTTT.

The DNA of the CDR3 is TGTGCCAGCAGGCCAAGACGGGACAGGGGGAACTATGGCTACACCTTC. Amino acids: CASRPRRDRGNYGYTF. This chain connects TRBV28 to TRBJ1-2, with 11 bases lining up with TRBD1. Germline V gene sequence: CDR1 MDHEN, CDR2 SYDVKM. The CDR3 runs to 16 residues. V lost 6 bases to trimming and J lost 2 bases; unmatched junction nucleotides: 8.

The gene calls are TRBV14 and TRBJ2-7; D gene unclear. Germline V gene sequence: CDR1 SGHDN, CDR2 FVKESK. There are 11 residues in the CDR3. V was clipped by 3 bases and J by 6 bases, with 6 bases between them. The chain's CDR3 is CASSQSGEQYV. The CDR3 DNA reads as TGTGCCAGCAGCCAGTCGGGCGAGCAGTACGTC.

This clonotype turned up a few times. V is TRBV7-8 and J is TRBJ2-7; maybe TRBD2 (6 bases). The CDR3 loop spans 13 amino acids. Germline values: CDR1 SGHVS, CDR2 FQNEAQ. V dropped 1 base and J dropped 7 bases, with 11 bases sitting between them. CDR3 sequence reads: CASSLGGRYEQYV. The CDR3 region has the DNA TGTGCCAGCAGCTTAGGGGGGAGGTATGAGCAGTACGTC.

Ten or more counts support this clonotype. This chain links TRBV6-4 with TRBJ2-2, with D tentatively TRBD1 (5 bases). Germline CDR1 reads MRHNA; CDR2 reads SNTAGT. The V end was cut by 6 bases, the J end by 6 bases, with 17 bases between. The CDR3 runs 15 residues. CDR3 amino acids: CASSLNPGSAGELFF. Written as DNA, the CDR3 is TGTGCCAGCAGCCTGAACCCAGGGTCCGCCGGGGAGCTGTTTTTT.

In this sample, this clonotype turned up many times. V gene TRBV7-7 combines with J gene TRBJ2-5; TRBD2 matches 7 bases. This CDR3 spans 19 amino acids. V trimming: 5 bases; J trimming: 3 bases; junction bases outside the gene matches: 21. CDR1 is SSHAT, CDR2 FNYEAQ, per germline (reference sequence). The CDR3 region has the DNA TGTGCCAGCAGCAACAGGACTAGTCTTCGTACCTACGATGAAGAGACCCAGTACTTC. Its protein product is CASSNRTSLRTYDEETQYF.

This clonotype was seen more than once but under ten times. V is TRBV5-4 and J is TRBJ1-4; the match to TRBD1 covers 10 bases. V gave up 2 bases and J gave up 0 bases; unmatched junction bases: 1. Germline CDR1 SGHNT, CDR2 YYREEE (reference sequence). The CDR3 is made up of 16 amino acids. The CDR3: CASSFGQGATNEKLFF. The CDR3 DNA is TGTGCCAGCAGCTTCGGACAGGGGGCAACTAATGAAAAACTGTTTTTT. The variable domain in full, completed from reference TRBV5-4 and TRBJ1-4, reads ETGVTQSPTHLIKTRGQQVTLRCSSQSGHNTVSWYQQALGQGPQFIFQYYREEENGRGNFPPRFSGLQFPNYSSELNVNALELDDSALYLCASSFGQGATNEKLFFGSGTQLSVL.

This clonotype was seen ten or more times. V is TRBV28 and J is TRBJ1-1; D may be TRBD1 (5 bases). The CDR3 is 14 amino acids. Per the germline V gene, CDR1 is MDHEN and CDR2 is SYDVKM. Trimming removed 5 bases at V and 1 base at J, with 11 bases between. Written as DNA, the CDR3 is TGTGCCAGCAGTCCACTCAGGGAGAACACTGAAGCTTTCTTT. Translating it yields CASSPLRENTEAFF.

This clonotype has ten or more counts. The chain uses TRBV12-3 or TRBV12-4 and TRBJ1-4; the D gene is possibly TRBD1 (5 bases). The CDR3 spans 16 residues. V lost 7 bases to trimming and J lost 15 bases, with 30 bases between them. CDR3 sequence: CASTPGSGDGPRAMFF. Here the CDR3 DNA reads TGTGCCAGCACCCCCGGGTCGGGGGACGGACCGCGGGCGATGTTTTTT.

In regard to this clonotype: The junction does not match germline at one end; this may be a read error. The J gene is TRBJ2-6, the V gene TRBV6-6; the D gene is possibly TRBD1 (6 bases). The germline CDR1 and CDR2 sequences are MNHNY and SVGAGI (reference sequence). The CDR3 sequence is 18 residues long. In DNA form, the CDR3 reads TGTGCCAGCAGTTGGGACAACCCACGGAGCTCTGGGGCCACCGTCCTGACTTTC. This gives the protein CASSWDNPRSSGATVLTF.

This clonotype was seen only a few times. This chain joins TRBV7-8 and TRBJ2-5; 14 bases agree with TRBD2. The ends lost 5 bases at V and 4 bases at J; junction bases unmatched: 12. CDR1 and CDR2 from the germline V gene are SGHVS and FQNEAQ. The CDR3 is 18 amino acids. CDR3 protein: CASSTRLAGGPSGETQYF. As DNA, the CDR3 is TGTGCCAGCAGCACAAGACTAGCGGGAGGGCCCTCGGGAGAGACCCAGTACTTC.

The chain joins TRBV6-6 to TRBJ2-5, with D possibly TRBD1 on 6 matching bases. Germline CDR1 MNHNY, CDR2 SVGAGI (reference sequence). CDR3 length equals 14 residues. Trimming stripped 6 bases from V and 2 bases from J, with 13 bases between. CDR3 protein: CASRVDRVQETQYF. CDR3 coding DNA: TGTGCCAGCAGAGTGGACAGAGTTCAAGAGACCCAGTACTTC.

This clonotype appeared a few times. The CDR3 DNA is TGCAGTGCCTACCTATGGGGGGGTGAGATGGTTGGGGAGACCCAGTACTTC. This sequence encodes CSAYLWGGEMVGETQYF. The rearrangement uses TRBV20-1 and TRBJ2-5; 7 bases line up with TRBD2. The V gene end was trimmed by 6 bases and the J gene end by 5 bases; junction bases not matched to a gene: 21. CDR3 size: 17 residues. Germline V gives CDR1 DFQATT, CDR2 SNEGSKA (reference sequence).

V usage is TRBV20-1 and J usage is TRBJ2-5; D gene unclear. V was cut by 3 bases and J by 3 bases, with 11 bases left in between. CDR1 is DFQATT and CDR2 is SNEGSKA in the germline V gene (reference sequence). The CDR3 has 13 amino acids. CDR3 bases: TGCAGTGCTAGTAGTAGTTGGGAAGAGACCCAGTACTTC. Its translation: CSASSSWEETQYF.

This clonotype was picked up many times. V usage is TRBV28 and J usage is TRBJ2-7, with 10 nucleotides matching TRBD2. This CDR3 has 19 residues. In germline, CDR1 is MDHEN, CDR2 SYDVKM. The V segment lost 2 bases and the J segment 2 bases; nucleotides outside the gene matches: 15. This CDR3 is CASSLQILSSGRSPYEQYF. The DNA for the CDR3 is TGTGCCAGCAGTTTACAAATTCTATCTAGCGGGAGATCACCCTACGAGCAGTACTTC.

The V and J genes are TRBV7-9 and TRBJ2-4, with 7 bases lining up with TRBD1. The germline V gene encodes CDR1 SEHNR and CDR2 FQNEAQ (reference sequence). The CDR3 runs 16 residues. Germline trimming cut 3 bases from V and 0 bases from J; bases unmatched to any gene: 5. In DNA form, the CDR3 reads TGTGCCAGCAGCTTTGACAGGGTTGGAGCCAAAAACATTCAGTACTTC. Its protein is CASSFDRVGAKNIQYF.

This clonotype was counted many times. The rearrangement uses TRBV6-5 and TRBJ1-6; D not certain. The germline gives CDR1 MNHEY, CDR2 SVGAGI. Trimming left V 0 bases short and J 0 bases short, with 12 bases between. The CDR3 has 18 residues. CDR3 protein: CASSYSMAGSSYNSPLHF. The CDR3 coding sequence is TGTGCCAGCAGTTACTCGATGGCAGGAAGCTCCTATAATTCACCCCTCCACTTT.